This is a list of T cell receptor beta chains from one sample in a study of OX40 agonist ivuxolimab in advanced cancers. Measured with immunoSEQ multiplex PCR; TCRdb has only the in-frame clones, and not every one. The table includes just over 80,000 clones, over 75% detected once. The input for sequencing was CD4+ or CD8+ T cells sorted from blood, taken in a trial of the OX40 agonist ivuxolimab. Receptor source: an adult with an advanced solid tumor such as melanoma, head and neck, liver or kidney cancer. Each CDR3 is given with its conserved first and last residue. A D gene is named only where the DNA matches it firmly. Clone size is stated in some rows and not others, as once, few, many or a class when expanded.

clone size,V gene,J gene,D gene,CDR3 DNA,CDR3 protein
.,TRBV4-3,TRBJ1-6,.,TGCGCCAGCAGCCAAGAAGCCACAACAGGGATTTCACCCCTCCACTTT,CASSQEATTGISPLHF
.,TRBV6-6,TRBJ1-5,.,TGTGCCAGCACAGTTACAGGATTTTATAGCAATCAGCCCCAGCATTTT,CASTVTGFYSNQPQHF
.,TRBV6-5,TRBJ2-1,TRBD2,TGTGCCAGCAGTCCTCTAGCGGGGGGTGACGGTGAGCAGTTCTTC,CASSPLAGGDGEQFF
.,TRBV5-4,TRBJ1-2,.,TGTGCCAGCAGCCTTGGGGCGGAAAGGGCGGGAACCTTC,CASSLGAERAGTF
.,TRBV27,TRBJ2-1,.,TGTGCCAGCAGCATCCCGGGACAATGGGATGAGCAGTTCTTC,CASSIPGQWDEQFF
.,TRBV30,TRBJ1-4,.,TGTGCCTGGAGTGACCTCCCGGGAACGGTTGAAAAACTGTTTTTT,CAWSDLPGTVEKLFF
.,TRBV4-1,TRBJ1-4,.,TGCGCCAGCAGCCGGGGAGAGGGTCCTCCAGAAAAACTGTTTTTT,CASSRGEGPPEKLFF
.,TRBV30,TRBJ1-1,.,TGTGCCTGGAGTCGGGACGGAGACACTGAAGCTTTCTTT,CAWSRDGDTEAFF
.,TRBV29-1,TRBJ1-1,.,TGCAGCGTTGGACGCCAGGGGCTGAACACTGAAGCTTTCTTT,CSVGRQGLNTEAFF
once,TRBV18,TRBJ1-2,.,TGTGCCAGCTCACCTGGGGCCCTACCTTATGGCTACACCTTC,CASSPGALPYGYTF
once,TRBV18,TRBJ1-4,.,TGTGCCAGCTCACAACAGCCTGCAACTAATGAAAAACTGTTTTTT,CASSQQPATNEKLFF
.,TRBV19,TRBJ2-3,.,TGTGCCAGTAGTTTTCAACCAACTAGCACAGATACGCAGTATTTT,CASSFQPTSTDTQYF
.,TRBV7-8,TRBJ2-1,TRBD2,TGTGCCAGCGAGGAACTAGCGGGAGAAACGTATGAGCAGTTCTTC,CASEELAGETYEQFF
.,TRBV5-1,TRBJ2-7,.,TGCGCCAGCAGCAGGGACCCGGGCTACGAGCAGTACTTC,CASSRDPGYEQYF
.,TRBV11-2,TRBJ2-1,.,TGTGCCAGCAGCTTTGGTACGGCCTCGCGCCAGTTCTTC,CASSFGTASRQFF
.,TRBV7-6,TRBJ2-7,.,TGTGCCAGCAGCTTAGAAGCGGTGGGTGAGCAGTACTTC,CASSLEAVGEQYF
.,TRBV27,TRBJ2-7,.,TGTGCCAGCAGTCCGCTAAGAGGCGCCCGCTACGAGCAGTACTTC,CASSPLRGARYEQYF
.,TRBV2,TRBJ1-5,TRBD1,TGTGCCAGCACGCAACTTTATCGGGACAGGGGATCTCAGCCCCAGCATTTT,CASTQLYRDRGSQPQHF
.,TRBV6-4,TRBJ1-2,.,TGTGCCAGCCGGGGAACCTATGGCTACACCTTC,CASRGTYGYTF
.,TRBV11-2,TRBJ2-7,.,TGTGCCAGCAGCTTTAACGGCTACGAGCAGTACTTC,CASSFNGYEQYF
.,TRBV5-1,TRBJ1-5,TRBD1,TGCGCCAGCAGCCCACAGGGGCTTCGCGATCAGCCCCAGCATTTT,CASSPQGLRDQPQHF
once,TRBV5-1,TRBJ2-2,.,TGCGCCAGCAACTTGGGGCAGGCGAGCACCGGGGAGCTGTTTTTT,CASNLGQASTGELFF
.,TRBV15,TRBJ2-7,.,TGTGCCACCAGCAGTCACAGGGACTCCTACGAGCAGTACTTC,CATSSHRDSYEQYF
.,TRBV4-1,TRBJ2-7,.,TGCGCCAGCAGCCAAGAATTTTACGAACTAGTAGGCCCCTCCTACGAGCAGTACTTC,CASSQEFYELVGPSYEQYF
.,TRBV19,TRBJ2-1,.,TGTGCCAGTAGTCTCAGGGTGGGCGATGAGCAGTTCTTC,CASSLRVGDEQFF
.,TRBV4-1,TRBJ2-7,TRBD1,TGCGCCAGCAGCCAAATTACCGGGACAGTCTACGAGCAGTACTTC,CASSQITGTVYEQYF
.,TRBV27,TRBJ2-7,.,TGTGCCAGTGGACCGAGGCCCGAAAAAGGCGAGCAGTACTTC,CASGPRPEKGEQYF
.,TRBV5-1,TRBJ1-5,.,TGCGCCAGCAGCTTGGATGCAGGGGAACAGCCCCAGCATTTT,CASSLDAGEQPQHF
.,TRBV6-1,TRBJ1-1,.,TGTGCCAGCAGTCTCACGGGGCGGTACACTGAAGCTTTCTTT,CASSLTGRYTEAFF
once,TRBV19,TRBJ2-6,TRBD1,TGTGCCAGTAGCCCTAGACGGGACAGGGGCCCTGGGGCCAACGTCCTGACTTTC,CASSPRRDRGPGANVLTF